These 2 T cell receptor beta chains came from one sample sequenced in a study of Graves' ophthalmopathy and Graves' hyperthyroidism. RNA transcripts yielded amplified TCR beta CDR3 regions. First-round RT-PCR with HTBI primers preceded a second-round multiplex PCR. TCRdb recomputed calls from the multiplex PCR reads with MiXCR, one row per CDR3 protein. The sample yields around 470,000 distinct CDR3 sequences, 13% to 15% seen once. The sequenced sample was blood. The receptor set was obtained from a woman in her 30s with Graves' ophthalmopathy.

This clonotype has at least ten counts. CDR3 sequence (DNA): TGTGCCAGCAGTTACTTCCCTCCCTTGGAGACCCAGTACTTC. Its protein product is CASSYFPPLETQYF. The gene calls are TRBV6-5 and TRBJ2-5, with D unclear. The CDR3 runs 14 residues. Germline lookup yields CDR1 MNHEY and CDR2 SVGAGI. V was cut by 1 base and J by 5 bases, with 11 bases left in between.

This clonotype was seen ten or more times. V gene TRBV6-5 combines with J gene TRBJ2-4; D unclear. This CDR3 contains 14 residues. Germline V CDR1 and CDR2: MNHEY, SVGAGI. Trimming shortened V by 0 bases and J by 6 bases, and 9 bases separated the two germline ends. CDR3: CASSYSMLGNIQYF. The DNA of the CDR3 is TGTGCCAGCAGTTACTCGATGCTGGGAAACATTCAGTACTTC.